This paragraph reports one TCR beta chain. The record originates from a study of cytomegalovirus exposure and HLA in healthy donors. The PCR ran on 60 Vbeta and 13 Jbeta primers. The data were produced by immunoSEQ multiplex PCR, yet TCRdb's version contains in-frame clones alone and is incomplete. The data show around 140,000 clones, just under 80% seen once. The source of this sequence is a woman aged 18-29 years in good health and CMV-seronegative. Sequenced: PBMCs.

The CDR3: CASSLNRVGYEQYF. In nucleotides, the CDR3 is TGTGCCAGCAGTTTAAACAGGGTAGGGTACGAGCAGTACTTC. This chain connects TRBV27 to TRBJ2-7; TRBD1 is a possible D gene (6 bases). The V and J ends lost 2 bases and 4 bases respectively, with 12 bases between them. The length of the CDR3 is 14 residues. Germline V lookup: CDR1 MNHEY, CDR2 SMNVEV (reference sequence).